This section outlines one T cell receptor (beta chain) sequence together with its context. Its specificity is not known. The data belong to a study of graft-versus-host responses after intestinal transplantation. Study at large: All recipients were given anti-thymocyte globulin induction, and tacrolimus and steroids were then administered for 2 to 4 years.

J gave up 6 bases and V 3 bases, and 4 bases lay outside the gene matches. Germline CDR1 SGDLS, CDR2 YYNGEE. The CDR3 covers 14 residues. The method was immunoSEQ multiplex PCR; TCRdb's version includes in-frame clones alone and lacks a portion of them. Of about 70,000 clones listed, about 90% were seen once; the top ten hold approximately 1.3%. V usage is TRBV9 and J usage is TRBJ2-7; TRBD2 matches 12 bases. The TCR sequence derives from a human donor who received an intestinal transplant. The sample here was unstimulated CD8+ T cells sorted from spleen or lymph node cells, taken before intestinal transplant. The CDR3 region is CASSDGLAGLEQYF. In DNA form, the CDR3 reads TGTGCCAGCAGCGATGGACTAGCGGGGCTCGAGCAGTACTTC.